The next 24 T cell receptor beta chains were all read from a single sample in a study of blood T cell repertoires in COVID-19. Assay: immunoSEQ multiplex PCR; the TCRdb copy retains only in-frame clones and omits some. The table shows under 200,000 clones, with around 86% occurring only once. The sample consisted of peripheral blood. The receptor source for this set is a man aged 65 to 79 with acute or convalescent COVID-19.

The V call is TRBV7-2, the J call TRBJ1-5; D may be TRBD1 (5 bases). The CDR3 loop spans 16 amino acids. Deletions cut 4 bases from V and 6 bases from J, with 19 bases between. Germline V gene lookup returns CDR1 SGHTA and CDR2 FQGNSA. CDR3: CASSSDDSRLFQPQHF. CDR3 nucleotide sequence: TGTGCCAGCAGCTCGGACGACAGCCGCTTGTTTCAGCCCCAGCATTTT.

As DNA, the CDR3 is TGTGCCAGCAGGGACCAAGGGGGCACCGGGGAGCTGTTTTTT. Its protein is CASRDQGGTGELFF. J is TRBJ2-2 and V is TRBV2, with D maybe TRBD1 (6 bases). The V and J ends lost 6 bases and 4 bases respectively, with 12 bases between them. Germline assignment: CDR1 SNHLY and CDR2 FYNNEI. The CDR3 runs to 14 residues.

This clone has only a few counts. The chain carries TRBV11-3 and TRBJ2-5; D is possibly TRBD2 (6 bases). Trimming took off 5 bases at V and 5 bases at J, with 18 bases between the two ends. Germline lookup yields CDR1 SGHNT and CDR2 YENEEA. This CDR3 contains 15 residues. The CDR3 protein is CASSPHGGKGETQYF. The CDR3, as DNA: TGTGCCAGCAGCCCGCATGGAGGGAAAGGGGAGACCCAGTACTTC.

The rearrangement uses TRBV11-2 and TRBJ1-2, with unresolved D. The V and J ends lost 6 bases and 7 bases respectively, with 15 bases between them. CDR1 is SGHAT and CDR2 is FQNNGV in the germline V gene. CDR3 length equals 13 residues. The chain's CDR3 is CASSPGRARGYTF. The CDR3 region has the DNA TGTGCCAGCAGTCCGGGGAGGGCTCGTGGCTACACCTTC.

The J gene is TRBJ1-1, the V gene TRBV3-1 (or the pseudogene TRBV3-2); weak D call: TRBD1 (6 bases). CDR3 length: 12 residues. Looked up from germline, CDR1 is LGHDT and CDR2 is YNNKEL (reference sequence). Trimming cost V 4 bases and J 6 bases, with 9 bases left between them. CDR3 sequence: CASSLWTAEAFF. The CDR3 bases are TGTGCCAGCAGCCTCTGGACAGCTGAAGCTTTCTTT.

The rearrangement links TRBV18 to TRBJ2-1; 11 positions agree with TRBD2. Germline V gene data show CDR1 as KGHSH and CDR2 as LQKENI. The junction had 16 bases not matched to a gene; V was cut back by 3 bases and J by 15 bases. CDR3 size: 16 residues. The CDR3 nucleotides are TGTGCCAGCTCACCGCCTACTAGCGGGGGTGAGCTAAGTCTGTTCTTC. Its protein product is CASSPPTSGGELSLFF.

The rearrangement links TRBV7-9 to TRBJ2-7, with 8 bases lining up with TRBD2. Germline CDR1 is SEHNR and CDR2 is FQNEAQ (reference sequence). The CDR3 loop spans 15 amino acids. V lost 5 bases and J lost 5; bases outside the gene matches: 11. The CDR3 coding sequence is TGTGCCAGCAGCCGAACGGGACTAGGATTAGACGAGCAGTACTTC. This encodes CASSRTGLGLDEQYF.

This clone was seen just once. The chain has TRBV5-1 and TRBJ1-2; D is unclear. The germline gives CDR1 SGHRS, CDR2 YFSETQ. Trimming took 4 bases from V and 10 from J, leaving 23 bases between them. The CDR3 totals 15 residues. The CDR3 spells CASSPRRIDTANYTF. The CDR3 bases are TGCGCCAGCAGCCCGCGGCGGATCGATACTGCAAACTACACCTTC. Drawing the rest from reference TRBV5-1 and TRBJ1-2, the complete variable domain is KAGVTQTPRYLIKTRGQQVTLSCSPISGHRSVSWYQQTPGQGLQFLFEYFSETQRNKGNFPGRFSGRQFSNSRSEMNVSTLELGDSALYLCASSPRRIDTANYTFGSGTRLTVV.

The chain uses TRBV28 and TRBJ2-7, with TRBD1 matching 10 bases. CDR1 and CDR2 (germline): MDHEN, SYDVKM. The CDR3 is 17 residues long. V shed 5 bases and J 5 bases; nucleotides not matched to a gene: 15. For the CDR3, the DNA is TGTGCCAGCAGTCTAACACGCGGAGACAGGGGGCGCCACGAGCAGTACTTC. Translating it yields CASSLTRGDRGRHEQYF.

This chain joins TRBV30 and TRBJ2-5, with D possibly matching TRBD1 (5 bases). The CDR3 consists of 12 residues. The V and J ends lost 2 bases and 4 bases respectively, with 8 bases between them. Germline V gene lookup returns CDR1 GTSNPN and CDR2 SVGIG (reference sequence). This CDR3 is CAWSRQGETQYF. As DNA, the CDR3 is TGTGCCTGGAGTAGGCAGGGAGAGACCCAGTACTTC. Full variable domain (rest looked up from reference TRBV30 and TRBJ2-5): SQTIHQWPATLVQPVGSPLSLECTVEGTSNPNLYWYRQAAGRGLQLLFYSVGIGQISSEVPQNLSASRPQDRQFILSSKKLLLSDSGFYLCAWSRQGETQYFGPGTRLLVL.

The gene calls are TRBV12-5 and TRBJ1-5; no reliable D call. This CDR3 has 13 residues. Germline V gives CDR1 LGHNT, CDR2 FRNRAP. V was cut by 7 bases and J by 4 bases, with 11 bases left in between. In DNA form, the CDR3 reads TGTGCTAGTGCCTTCGAGGCTAATCAGCCCCAGCATTTT. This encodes CASAFEANQPQHF.

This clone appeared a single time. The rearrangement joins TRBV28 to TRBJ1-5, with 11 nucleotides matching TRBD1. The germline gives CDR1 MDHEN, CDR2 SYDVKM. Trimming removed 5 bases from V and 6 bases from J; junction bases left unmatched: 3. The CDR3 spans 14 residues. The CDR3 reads CASSAGTGGQPQHF. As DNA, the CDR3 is TGTGCCAGCAGTGCCGGGACAGGGGGTCAGCCCCAGCATTTT.

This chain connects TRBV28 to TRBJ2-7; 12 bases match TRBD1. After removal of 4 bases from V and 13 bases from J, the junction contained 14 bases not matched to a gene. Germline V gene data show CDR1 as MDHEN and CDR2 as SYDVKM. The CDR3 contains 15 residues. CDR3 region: CASSWLPGTGGSCYF. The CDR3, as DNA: TGTGCCAGCAGTTGGCTCCCCGGGACAGGGGGCTCTTGCTACTTC. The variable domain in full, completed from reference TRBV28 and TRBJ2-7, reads DVKVTQSSRYLVKRTGEKVFLECVQDMDHENMFWYRQDPGLGLRLIYFSYDVKMKEKGDIPEGYSVSREKKERFSLILESASTNQTSMYLCASSWLPGTGGSCYFGPGTRLTVT.

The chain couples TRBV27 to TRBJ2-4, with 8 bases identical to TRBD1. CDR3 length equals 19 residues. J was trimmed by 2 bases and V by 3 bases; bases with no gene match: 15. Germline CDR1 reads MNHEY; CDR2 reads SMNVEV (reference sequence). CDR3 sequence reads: CASSFSGQASSGPKNIQYF. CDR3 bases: TGTGCCAGCAGTTTTTCGGGACAGGCATCCAGCGGGCCCAAAAACATTCAGTACTTC.

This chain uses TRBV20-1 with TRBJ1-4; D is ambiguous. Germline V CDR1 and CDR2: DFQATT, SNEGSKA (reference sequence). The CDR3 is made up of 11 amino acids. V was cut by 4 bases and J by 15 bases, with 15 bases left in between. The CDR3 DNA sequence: TGCAGTGCTACCATTGAAGACAAGGTGTTTTTT. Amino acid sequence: CSATIEDKVFF.

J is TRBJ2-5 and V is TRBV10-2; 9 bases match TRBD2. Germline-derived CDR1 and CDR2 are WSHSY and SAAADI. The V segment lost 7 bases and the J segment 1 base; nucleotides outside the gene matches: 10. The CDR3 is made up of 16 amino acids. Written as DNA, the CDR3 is TGCGCCAGCATGATGCCCCGGACTAGCGCCCAAGAGACCCAGTACTTC. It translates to CASMMPRTSAQETQYF.

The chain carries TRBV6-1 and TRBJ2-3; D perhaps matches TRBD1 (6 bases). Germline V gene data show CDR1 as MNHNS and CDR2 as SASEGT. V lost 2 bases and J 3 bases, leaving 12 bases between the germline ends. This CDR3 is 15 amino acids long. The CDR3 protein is CASSESLQGTDTQYF. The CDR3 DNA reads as TGTGCCAGCAGTGAATCGCTCCAGGGGACAGATACGCAGTATTTT.

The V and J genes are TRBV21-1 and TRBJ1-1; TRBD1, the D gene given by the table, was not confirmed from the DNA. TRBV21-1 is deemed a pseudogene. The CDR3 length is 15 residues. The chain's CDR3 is CASSSRMLGDTEAFF. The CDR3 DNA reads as TGTGCCAGCAGTTCTCGGATGTTAGGGGACACTGAAGCTTTCTTT.

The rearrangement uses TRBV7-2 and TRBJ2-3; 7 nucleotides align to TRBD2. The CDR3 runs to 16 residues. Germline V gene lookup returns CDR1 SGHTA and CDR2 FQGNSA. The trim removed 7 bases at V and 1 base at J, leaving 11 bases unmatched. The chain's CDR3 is CASTSMGGDGTDTQYF. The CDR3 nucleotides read TGTGCCAGCACCTCGATGGGGGGGGATGGCACAGATACGCAGTATTTT.

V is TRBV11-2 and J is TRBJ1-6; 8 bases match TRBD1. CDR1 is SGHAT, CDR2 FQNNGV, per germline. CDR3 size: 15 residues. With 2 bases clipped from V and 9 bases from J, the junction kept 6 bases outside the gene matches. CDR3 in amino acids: CASSLWTGTFSPLHF. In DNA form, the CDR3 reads TGTGCCAGCAGCTTATGGACAGGGACTTTTTCACCCCTCCACTTT.

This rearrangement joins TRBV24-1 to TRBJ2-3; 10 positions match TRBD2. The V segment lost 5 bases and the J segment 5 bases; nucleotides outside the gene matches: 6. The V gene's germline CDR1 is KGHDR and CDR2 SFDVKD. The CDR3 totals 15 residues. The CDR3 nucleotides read TGTGCCACCAGTGCCAGCGGGAGGGCCCAAGATACGCAGTATTTT. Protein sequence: CATSASGRAQDTQYF.

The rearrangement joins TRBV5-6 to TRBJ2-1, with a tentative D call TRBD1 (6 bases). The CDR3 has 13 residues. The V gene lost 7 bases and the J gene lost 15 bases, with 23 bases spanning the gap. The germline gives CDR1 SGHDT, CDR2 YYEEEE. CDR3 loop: CASYFGVTGIGFF. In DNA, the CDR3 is TGTGCCAGCTATTTTGGGGTTACAGGGATCGGGTTCTTC.

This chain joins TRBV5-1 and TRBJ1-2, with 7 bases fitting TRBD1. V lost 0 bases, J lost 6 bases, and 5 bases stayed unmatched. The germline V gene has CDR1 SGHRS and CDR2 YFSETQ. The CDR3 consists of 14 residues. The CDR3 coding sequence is TGCGCCAGCAGCTTGGTGCGACAGGGTGATGGCTACACCTTC. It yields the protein CASSLVRQGDGYTF.

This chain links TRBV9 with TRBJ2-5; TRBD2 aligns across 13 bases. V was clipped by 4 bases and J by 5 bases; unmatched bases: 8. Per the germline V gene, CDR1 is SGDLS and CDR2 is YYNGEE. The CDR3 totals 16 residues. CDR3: CASSILAGGPGETQYF. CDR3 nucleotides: TGTGCCAGCAGCATACTAGCGGGGGGGCCGGGTGAGACCCAGTACTTC.